Below are 20 T cell receptor beta chains sequenced from a single sample in a study of identical twins (TCRdb year 2016). The library was generated by 5' RACE. TCRdb shows the sequencer as Illumina HiSeq 2000. TCRdb reanalyzed the raw reads on its own, using fastp at Q25 for trimming and MiXCR for clone calling, and kept in-frame beta chains. Rows with one shared CDR3 protein collapse into an entry with the most common genes and DNA. The sample table records roughly 1,500,000 distinct CDR3 sequences; about 32% of these occur just once. Roughly 0.3% of the sample is in the top ten clones. The sample was cord blood. These receptors came from a newborn girl in good health.

V and J are TRBV4-1 and TRBJ1-2, with 8 bases fitting TRBD1. Trimming at V came to 8 bases and at J to 5 bases, leaving 10 bases not matched to a gene. CDR3 length: 14 residues. CDR1 MGHRA and CDR2 YSYEKL come from the germline V gene. CDR3 DNA sequence: TGCGCCAGCGGCCGACCGGGACAGGAGTATGGCTACACCTTC. This codes for CASGRPGQEYGYTF.

This clonotype was found a few times. The chain uses TRBV24-1 and TRBJ2-3; TRBD1 matches at 9 bases. Germline lookup yields CDR1 KGHDR and CDR2 SFDVKD. V lost 3 bases, J lost 1 base, and 1 base stayed unmatched. The CDR3 has 15 amino acids. The CDR3 reads CATSDNRGRTDTQYF. CDR3 DNA: TGTGCCACCAGTGATAACAGGGGGCGCACAGATACGCAGTATTTT.

The chain joins TRBV5-1 to TRBJ2-7, with 7 bases fitting TRBD1. Trimming removed 1 base from V and 2 bases from J; junction bases left unmatched: 6. The CDR3 contains 15 residues. From germline, CDR1 is SGHRS and CDR2 YFSETQ. The CDR3 sequence: CASSLHKGATYEQYF. The CDR3 DNA reads TGCGCCAGCAGCTTGCATAAGGGGGCCACCTACGAGCAGTACTTC.

V is TRBV2 and J is TRBJ1-2, with D possibly being TRBD1 (5 bases). Trimming took 6 bases from V and 6 from J, leaving 20 bases between them. The CDR3 is 15 amino acids. Looked up from germline, CDR1 is SNHLY and CDR2 is FYNNEI. Here the CDR3 reads CASSAWEGRENGYTF. Written as DNA, the CDR3 is TGTGCCAGCAGCGCCTGGGAGGGGCGCGAAAATGGCTACACCTTC.

A few counts support this clonotype. The chain has TRBV12-3 or TRBV12-4 and TRBJ1-5; no firm D call. The germline V and J ends were trimmed by 5 bases and 4 bases, with 15 bases remaining between them. CDR3 length: 15 amino acids. In DNA, the CDR3 is TGTGCCAGCAGTCTCTACCGGGCCCTTAATCAGCCCCAGCATTTT. Its translation: CASSLYRALNQPQHF.

The gene calls are TRBV30 and TRBJ2-2; maybe TRBD1 (5 bases). Germline loops: CDR1 GTSNPN, CDR2 SVGIG (reference sequence). The CDR3 is made up of 17 amino acids. Between the trimmed V and J ends, which lost 3 bases and 1 base, there was a span of 18 bases. CDR3 residues: CAWSRQLYAKNTGELFF. The CDR3 DNA reads TGTGCCTGGAGCAGACAGTTATACGCAAAGAACACCGGGGAGCTGTTTTTT.

V and J are TRBV20-1 and TRBJ2-3; 10 nucleotides align to TRBD2. The germline V gene has CDR1 DFQATT and CDR2 SNEGSKA (reference sequence). Unmatched junction bases numbered 8, after V lost 5 bases and J lost 0 bases. This CDR3 has 16 residues. This chain's CDR3 is CSAGSPSGGSTDTQYF. The CDR3 DNA reads as TGCAGTGCTGGCTCCCCTAGCGGGGGAAGCACAGATACGCAGTATTTT.

The rearrangement uses TRBV4-1 and TRBJ2-3; 9 bases align to TRBD2. The CDR3 consists of 17 residues. The germline CDR1 and CDR2 sequences are MGHRA and YSYEKL. V trimming: 4 bases; J trimming: 2 bases; junction bases outside the gene matches: 10. The CDR3 sequence: CASSPKQTSGDTDTQYF. The DNA for the CDR3 is TGCGCCAGCAGCCCTAAACAGACTAGCGGTGACACAGATACGCAGTATTTT.

This clonotype was counted a few times. The rearrangement links TRBV6-6 to TRBJ1-2, with 9 nucleotides matching TRBD1. The ends lost 6 bases at V and 4 bases at J; junction bases unmatched: 9. The CDR3 loop spans 15 amino acids. Germline V lookup: CDR1 MNHNY, CDR2 SVGAGI (reference sequence). CDR3 bases: TGTGCCAGCAGACCCCACAGGGGGCGCGGCTATGGCTACACCTTC. Its translation is CASRPHRGRGYGYTF.

V and J are TRBV6-6 and TRBJ2-4, with D perhaps TRBD1 (6 bases). Trimming left V 6 bases short and J 0 bases short, with 9 bases between. The V gene's germline CDR1 is MNHNY and CDR2 SVGAGI (reference sequence). The CDR3 has 14 amino acids. CDR3 residues: CASRYREAKNIQYF. The CDR3 region has the DNA TGTGCCAGCAGGTACAGGGAAGCCAAAAACATTCAGTACTTC.

This clonotype was seen more than once but under ten times. The CDR3 sequence: CSVLGAANEQYF. The CDR3 nucleotides are TGCAGCGTCCTGGGGGCAGCCAATGAGCAGTACTTC. The chain recombines TRBV29-1 with TRBJ2-7; possibly TRBD1 for D (6 bases). Trimming stripped 6 bases from V and 7 bases from J, with 16 bases between. This CDR3 is 12 amino acids long. CDR1 is SQVTM and CDR2 is ANQGSEA in the germline V gene.

This clonotype was detected a few times. J is TRBJ1-5 and V is TRBV15, with D tentatively TRBD1 (6 bases). The CDR3 has 15 residues. The germline V gene has CDR1 LNHNV and CDR2 YYDKDF (reference sequence). The V and J ends lost 2 bases and 3 bases respectively, with 11 bases between them. The CDR3 DNA follows: TGTGCCACCAGCAGAAACAGGGTGAACAATCAGCCCCAGCATTTT. Translated: CATSRNRVNNQPQHF. The full variable domain, rest sourced from reference TRBV15 and TRBJ1-5, is DAMVIQNPRYQVTQFGKPVTLSCSQTLNHNVMYWYQQKSSQAPKLLFHYYDKDFNNEADTPDNFQSRRPNTSFCFLDIRSPGLGDTAMYLCATSRNRVNNQPQHFGDGTRLSIL.

This clonotype was observed a few times. The CDR3 nucleotides read TGTGCCAGCAGCCAAGATTCCGCGGGAGTCCCCTACGAGCAGTACTTC. It codes for CASSQDSAGVPYEQYF. The chain has TRBV4-2 and TRBJ2-7, with 7 bases lining up with TRBD2. Germline V gives CDR1 LGHNA, CDR2 YNFKEQ. V was clipped by 0 bases and J by 2 bases; unmatched bases: 7. The CDR3 is made up of 16 amino acids.

CDR3 amino acids: CATSRDEDSYEQYF. The CDR3 DNA follows: TGTGCCACCAGCAGAGATGAAGATTCCTACGAGCAGTACTTC. The chain couples TRBV15 to TRBJ2-7; D unresolved. Trimming shortened V by 0 bases and J by 1 base, and 7 bases separated the two germline ends. The CDR3 sequence is 14 residues long. Looked up from germline, CDR1 is LNHNV and CDR2 is YYDKDF (reference sequence).

V usage is TRBV29-1 and J usage is TRBJ2-6; 8 bases line up with TRBD2. The CDR3 sequence is 19 residues long. Trimming removed 0 bases from V and 1 base from J; junction bases left unmatched: 11. Per the germline V gene, CDR1 is SQVTM and CDR2 is ANQGSEA. The chain's CDR3 is CSVEDRRGSGSSGANVLTF. Here the CDR3 DNA reads TGCAGCGTTGAAGATCGACGGGGGAGCGGGAGTTCTGGGGCCAACGTCCTGACTTTC.

This clonotype was seen once. J is TRBJ1-2 and V is TRBV6-1; possible D gene TRBD1, 5 bases. The germline V and J ends were trimmed by 2 bases and 4 bases, with 20 bases remaining between them. The germline gives CDR1 MNHNS, CDR2 SASEGT. This CDR3 has 17 amino acids. The CDR3, as DNA: TGTGCCAGCAGTGAAAAAGGGGAACGCCTACCTGGCTATGGCTACACCTTC. Amino acid sequence: CASSEKGERLPGYGYTF.

A note on this clonotype: At one boundary the junction diverges from the germline segment, which might be a read error. The chain carries TRBV7-2 and TRBJ1-5; D remains ambiguous. This CDR3 region has 12 residues. In germline, CDR1 is SGHTA, CDR2 FQGNSA. The CDR3 sequence is CASSLAGQPLHF. In DNA, the CDR3 is TGTGCCAGCAGCTTAGCAGGTCAGCCCCTGCATTTT.

This clonotype was detected only a few times. The V gene is TRBV27, the J gene TRBJ1-4, with TRBD1 as a possible D gene (5 bases). Trimming left V 8 bases short and J 5 bases short, with 24 bases between. The V gene's germline CDR1 is MNHEY and CDR2 SMNVEV (reference sequence). The CDR3 has 17 amino acids. In DNA, the CDR3 is TGTGCCAGCCGGGGCGGGACGAGGGTCCGGAGGAATGAAAAACTGTTTTTT. It is translated as CASRGGTRVRRNEKLFF. Supplemented by reference TRBV27 and TRBJ1-4, the full variable domain reads EAQVTQNPRYLITVTGKKLTVTCSQNMNHEYMSWYRQDPGLGLRQIYYSMNVEVTDKGDVPEGYKVSRKEKRNFPLILESPSPNQTSLYFCASRGGTRVRRNEKLFFGSGTQLSVL.

This clonotype has more than one count but fewer than ten. The J gene is TRBJ2-3, the V gene TRBV27, with D unclear. The CDR3 consists of 14 residues. The V gene's germline CDR1 is MNHEY and CDR2 SMNVEV (reference sequence). V shed 7 bases and J shed 2 bases, with 13 bases lying between them. The chain's CDR3 is CASTPLGTTDTQYF. The CDR3 DNA follows: TGTGCCAGCACCCCCTTAGGCACCACAGATACGCAGTATTTT.

This clonotype was observed a few times. This chain uses TRBV20-1 with TRBJ1-5; TRBD1 might be the D (5 bases). Looked up from germline, CDR1 is DFQATT and CDR2 is SNEGSKA (reference sequence). V lost 0 bases and J 5 bases, leaving 8 bases between the germline ends. This CDR3 has 13 amino acids. CDR3 sequence reads: CSARETAYQPQHF. The CDR3 DNA reads as TGCAGTGCTAGAGAGACAGCCTATCAGCCCCAGCATTTT.